Described below is a single TCR beta chain sequence and its context. What this receptor recognizes is not known. No much larger clone is present one base from it, and per-base qualities are unavailable. The data originate from a study of T cells in Graves' hyperthyroidism and ophthalmopathy (dated by TCRdb to about 2019). Study-level background: To identify distinguishing TCR V-J signatures, a discovery cohort of 100 patients was used, comprising some 45 with Graves' ophthalmopathy and around 57 with stable Graves' hyperthyroidism. Once sampling was done, hyperthyroidism patients were given methimazole at a starting dose of 30 mg daily, whereas ophthalmopathy patients were given high-dose intravenous methylprednisolone. For training and testing, the roughly 100 patients in the discovery cohort were randomly divided in a 7:3 ratio. Thyroid tissue and blood T-cell repertoires from roughly 6 Graves' hyperthyroidism patients were also compared in the study. TCR Vbeta CDR3 sequencing of 120 to 150 peripheral blood samples (under 45 ophthalmopathy, about 74 hyperthyroidism and approximately 17 progressor patients) is reported in the paper. Prospective prediction of ophthalmopathy was tested in an independent validation cohort of under 20 hyperthyroidism patients and 15 to 17 patients who later progressed to ophthalmopathy. General conclusions and limits of the study: Most expanded thyroid clonotypes (frequency above 0.001) were also detected in blood, a finding suggesting that blood repertoires may reflect thyroid immune responses. Sample size was not statistically predetermined, and blinding of investigators to group allocation was not performed. Ophthalmopathy was separated from stable hyperthyroidism by a 13 V-J signature model, with around 90% sensitivity and approximately 81% specificity obtained in cross-validation and 80%/75% obtained in testing. In validation, the model predicted progression to ophthalmopathy with 60% to 71% sensitivity and approximately 72% specificity, a median of around six months before onset.

Graves' hyperthyroidism was defined as stable when no progression to ophthalmopathy occurred over 18 months of follow-up. The hyperthyroidism patients were between 18 and 65 years old and newly diagnosed, with a disease duration of less than 2 months. Any patient with an uncontrolled infection, another autoimmune disease, pregnancy or lactation was excluded. Diagnoses relied on clinical symptoms, serum thyroxine and TRAb, thyroid ultrasound and orbital computed tomography. Trizol reagent was used to extract total RNA, and RNA quality was then checked on an Agilent 2100 Bioanalyzer. Amplification of TCR beta CDR3 regions was carried out from RNA transcripts. The TCR CDR3 was subjected to a first round of RT-PCR using the HTBI primer set and the Qiagen OneStep RT-PCR kit. The libraries were constructed in a second round of multiplex PCR and then size-selected and purified. Paired-end sequencing of the libraries was performed with 100 bp reads on an Illumina HiSeq2000. Per the original workflow: SOAPnuke was used to process the raw data, throwing out any read that contained adapters or uncalled bases, had a mean Phred below 15, or lacked an exact constant-primer or identifier match. High-quality paired reads were merged using COPE v1.2.5, and each unique nucleotide sequence was defined as a clonotype. MiTCR v1.1 was used to align the clonotypes against IMGT TRBV, TRBD and TRBJ reference segments. The analysis was restricted to V-J combinations with a frequency above 0.0001, which together covered 98% to 99.2% of the repertoires. The TCS score was defined as F50 (clonal expansion) divided by E x V (chaos), with BLOSUM62-based TCRdist calculated between CDR3 peptides within each V-J. Welch's t-statistics and random forest reduced just over 500 V-J features to under 15, which were used in a naive Bayes classifier (R e1071). The Morisita-Horn index was used to measure how similar the thyroid and blood repertoires were. Clones were called with MiXCR by TCRdb after fastp trimmed the public reads at Q25, and only in-frame beta chains were retained. Duplicate CDR3 protein sequences are folded into a single record with the most common DNA and genes. The authors' filters were not applied to this entry. A total of roughly 570,000 distinct CDR3 sequences appear in this sample, under 60% of them only once. Clones ranked in the top ten supply about 8.3% of the sample.

In the germline V gene, CDR1 corresponds to ENHRY and CDR2 to SYGVKD. V is pared back by 0 bases and J by 8 bases, with 7 bases lying between the germline termini. Taken from cysteine to phenylalanine, the CDR3 has 13 residues. Of all the DNA, just the CDR3 is kept, 39 bases in frame from base 1. This TCR came from a woman aged 18-29 years with Graves' hyperthyroidism. The sequenced sample consisted of peripheral blood or thyroid tissue (not recorded which). This chain is built from TRBV10-3 and TRBJ2-2, with no confidently assigned D gene. The CDR3 region reads CAISESWAGELFF. At the DNA level, the sequence is TGTGCCATCAGTGAGTCTTGGGCAGGGGAGCTGTTTTTT.